The clone carrying this T cell receptor beta chain was seen only once. V dropped 0 bases and J dropped 2; count of bases not matched to a gene: 5. This CDR3 contains 15 residues. The germline V gene has CDR1 SGDLS and CDR2 YYNGEE. The repertoire was sequenced with immunoSEQ multiplex PCR; TCRdb's copy has only in-frame clones and lacks some. The sample lists under 200,000 clones; approximately 93% were seen once. The sample comes from a study of T cell responses to AZD1222 COVID-19 vaccine. The sequencing here drew on peripheral blood, taken on day 0 of AZD1222 vaccination. This TCR was recovered from an adult in good health. The chain joins TRBV9 to TRBJ2-7; 7 positions match TRBD2. CDR3 region: CASSVGGRGTYEQYF. The CDR3 DNA follows: TGTGCCAGCAGCGTAGGAGGGAGGGGAACCTACGAGCAGTACTTC.